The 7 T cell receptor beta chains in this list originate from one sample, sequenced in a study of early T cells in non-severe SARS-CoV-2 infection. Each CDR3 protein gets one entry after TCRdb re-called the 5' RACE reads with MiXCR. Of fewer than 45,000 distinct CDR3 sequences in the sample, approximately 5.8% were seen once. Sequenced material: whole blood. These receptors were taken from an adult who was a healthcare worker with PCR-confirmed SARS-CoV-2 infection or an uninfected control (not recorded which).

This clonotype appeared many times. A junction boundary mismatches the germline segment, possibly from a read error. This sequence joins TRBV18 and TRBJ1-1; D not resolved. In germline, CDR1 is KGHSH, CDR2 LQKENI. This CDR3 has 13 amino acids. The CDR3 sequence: CASSPPIRNVPSF. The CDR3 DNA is TGTGCCAGCTCACCGCCAATTAGAAACGTTCCCTCGTTT.

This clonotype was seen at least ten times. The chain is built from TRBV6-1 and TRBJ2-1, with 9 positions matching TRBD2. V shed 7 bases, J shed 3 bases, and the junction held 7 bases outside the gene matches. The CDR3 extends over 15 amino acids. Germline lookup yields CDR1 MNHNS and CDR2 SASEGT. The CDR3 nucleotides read TGTGCCAGCACCGAACTAGCGGGTAACTACAATGAGCAGTTCTTC. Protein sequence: CASTELAGNYNEQFF.

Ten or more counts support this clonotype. The CDR3 nucleotides read TGTGCCAGCAGCGCGGACTTCACAGATACGCAGTATTTT. It specifies CASSADFTDTQYF. The chain couples TRBV7-2 to TRBJ2-3; D might be TRBD2 (5 bases). CDR3 length: 13 residues. V gave up 5 bases and J gave up 2 bases, with 8 bases separating them. Germline values: CDR1 SGHTA, CDR2 FQGNSA.

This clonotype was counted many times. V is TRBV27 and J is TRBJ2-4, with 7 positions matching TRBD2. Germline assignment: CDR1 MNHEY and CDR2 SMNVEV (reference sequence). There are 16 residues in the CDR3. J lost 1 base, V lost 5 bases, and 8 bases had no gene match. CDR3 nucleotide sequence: TGTGCCAGCAGTGCCTACAGCGGGGCTGCCAAAAACATTCAGTACTTC. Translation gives CASSAYSGAAKNIQYF.

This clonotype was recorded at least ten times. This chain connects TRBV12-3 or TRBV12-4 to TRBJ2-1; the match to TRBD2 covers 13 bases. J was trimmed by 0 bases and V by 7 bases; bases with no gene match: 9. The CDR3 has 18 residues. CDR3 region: CASTEGTSGVISYNEQFF. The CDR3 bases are TGTGCCAGCACCGAGGGGACTAGCGGGGTCATCTCCTACAATGAGCAGTTCTTC.

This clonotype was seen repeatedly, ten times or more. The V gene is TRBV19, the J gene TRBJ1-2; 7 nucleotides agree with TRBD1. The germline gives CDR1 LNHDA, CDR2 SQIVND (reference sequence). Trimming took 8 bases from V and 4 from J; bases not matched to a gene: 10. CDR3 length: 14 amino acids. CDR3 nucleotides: TGTGCCAGTTTTATCGCCGGGACAGCCTATGGCTACACCTTC. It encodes CASFIAGTAYGYTF.

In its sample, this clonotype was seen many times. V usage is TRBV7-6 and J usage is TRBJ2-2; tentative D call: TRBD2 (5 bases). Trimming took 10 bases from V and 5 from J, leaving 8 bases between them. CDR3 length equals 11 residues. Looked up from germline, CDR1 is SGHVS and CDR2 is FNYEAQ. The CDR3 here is CATRGTGELFF. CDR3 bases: TGTGCCACACGAGGGACCGGGGAGCTGTTTTTT.